The present T cell receptor (beta chain) was sequenced within a study of T cells in localized non-small cell lung cancer. Notes on the study in general: The highest T cell clonality was in uninvolved adjacent lung, above tumor. Sequencing was restricted to one tumor region; therefore, heterogeneity remains possible. Appearances in adjacent lung were noted for a median about 60 of the top 100 tumor clones.

Trimming cost V 2 bases and J 3 bases, with 10 bases left between them. The CDR3 has 14 amino acids. Germline CDR1 and CDR2: MNHEY and SVGAGI. TCRdb's copy holds only in-frame clones and misses some; the assay was immunoSEQ multiplex PCR. This table holds about 40,000 clones, 86% found once. Points on this clone: Its antigen is currently unknown.

The specimen was peripheral blood, collected before any cancer treatment. The receptor was derived from a man aged 40 to 70 with stage I lung adenocarcinoma. V and J are TRBV6-5 and TRBJ1-1, with a possible D match to TRBD1 (6 bases). The DNA for the CDR3 is TGTGCCAGCAGTTACACAGGGATGTACACTGAAGCTTTCTTT. It specifies CASSYTGMYTEAFF.